This entry lists 9 T cell receptor beta chains sequenced from one sample in a study of persistence of HIV-infected CD4 T cells. Their antigen targets remain unknown. Anti-CD3/anti-CD28 beads served as a nonspecific positive control stimulus. Responding CD4+ T cells were sorted by upregulation of both CD40 ligand and CD69. The libraries were made with immunoSEQ version 4 in survey mode. The assay was immunoSEQ multiplex PCR, and TCRdb's table has in-frame clones only and misses some. In the table there are about 47,000 clones, just over 90% of which are singletons. Sample: CD4+ T cells sorted from PBMCs after 18-hour stimulation, taken from a patient who received antiretroviral therapy. The source of these receptors is an adult man with HIV who was CMV-seropositive.

This clone was seen a single time. The gene calls are TRBV12-3 or TRBV12-4 and TRBJ1-5; possible D gene TRBD1, 5 bases. The V and J ends lost 9 bases and 2 bases respectively, with 11 bases between them. The CDR3 sequence is 13 residues long. The CDR3 here is CASAGMGNQPQHF. The CDR3 DNA sequence: TGTGCCAGTGCAGGGATGGGCAATCAGCCCCAGCATTTT.

This chain uses TRBV9 with TRBJ2-2; D is undetermined. V lost 0 bases to trimming and J lost 2 bases, with 8 bases between them. CDR3 length equals 15 residues. The germline V gene encodes CDR1 SGDLS and CDR2 YYNGEE. CDR3 in amino acids: CASSVVELNTGELFF. The CDR3 nucleotides are TGTGCCAGCAGCGTAGTAGAACTCAACACCGGGGAGCTGTTTTTT.

This clone was recorded only once. The gene calls are TRBV5-1 and TRBJ2-3, with TRBD2 identical over 8 bases. The junction had 7 bases not matched to a gene; V was cut back by 3 bases and J by 1 base. The V gene's germline CDR1 is SGHRS and CDR2 YFSETQ. The CDR3 runs to 16 residues. The CDR3: CASSSSGGQGTDTQYF. The CDR3 region has the DNA TGCGCCAGCAGCTCAAGCGGGGGCCAAGGCACAGATACGCAGTATTTT.

The chain links TRBV7-9 to TRBJ2-3; D unclear. With 5 bases removed from V and 4 bases from J, the gap between germline ends came to 7 bases. The CDR3 contains 12 residues. Germline CDR1 is SEHNR and CDR2 is FQNEAQ (reference sequence). This CDR3 is CASSLTADTQYF. The CDR3 DNA reads as TGTGCCAGCAGCCTCACAGCAGATACGCAGTATTTT. Looking up the rest from reference TRBV7-9 and TRBJ2-3 gives the full variable domain: DTGVSQNPRHKITKRGQNVTFRCDPISEHNRLYWYRQTLGQGPEFLTYFQNEAQLEKSRLLSDRFSAERPKGSFSTLEIQRTEQGDSAMYLCASSLTADTQYFGPGTRLTVL.

The chain combines TRBV7-8 with TRBJ1-5; the D is unclear. This CDR3 comprises 16 residues. Germline CDR1 SGHVS, CDR2 FQNEAQ. V lost 1 base to trimming and J lost 2 bases, with 12 bases between them. The DNA for the CDR3 is TGTGCCAGCAGCTTAGGGTCGGCGAGGGGCAATCAGCCCCAGCATTTT. It specifies CASSLGSARGNQPQHF.

The chain is built from TRBV7-8 and TRBJ1-5; D gene ambiguous. The ends were cut back, 2 bases at V and 7 bases at J, with 12 bases in the middle. The CDR3 length is 14 residues. CDR1 and CDR2 from the germline V gene are SGHVS and FQNEAQ. The CDR3 region has the DNA TGTGCCAGCAGCTTACAAGGGATGGGACAGCCCCAGCATTTT. Its translation is CASSLQGMGQPQHF. The entire variable domain, with the rest obtained from reference TRBV7-8 and TRBJ1-5, is as follows: GAGVSQSPRYKVAKRGQDVALRCDPISGHVSLFWYQQALGQGPEFLTYFQNEAQLDKSGLPSDRFFAERPEGSVSTLKIQRTQQEDSAVYLCASSLQGMGQPQHFGDGTRLSIL.

The chain joins TRBV5-4 to TRBJ1-3; D gene uncertain. The V end was cut by 7 bases, the J end by 4 bases, with 12 bases between. CDR1 is SGHNT and CDR2 is YYREEE in the germline V gene (reference sequence). The CDR3 consists of 13 residues. As DNA, the CDR3 is TGTGCCAGCCAGTCAGACCTCGGAAACACCATATATTTT. Protein sequence: CASQSDLGNTIYF.

The chain is built from TRBV3-1 (or the pseudogene TRBV3-2) and TRBJ2-4; D not certain. Trimming pared 0 bases from V and 0 bases from J, leaving 6 bases between. The CDR3 contains 15 residues. Germline values: CDR1 LGHDT, CDR2 YNNKEL (reference sequence). CDR3 sequence reads: CASSQDPEAKNIQYF. The CDR3 nucleotides read TGTGCCAGCAGCCAAGATCCCGAAGCCAAAAACATTCAGTACTTC.

The chain uses TRBV6-5 and TRBJ1-4; TRBD1 might be the D (6 bases). Germline CDR1 reads MNHEY; CDR2 reads SVGAGI. The CDR3 is 13 amino acids. The V and J ends lost 5 bases and 8 bases respectively, with 12 bases between them. The CDR3 DNA reads as TGTGCCAGCAGTAGACCAGGGGTAGAAAAACTGTTTTTT. Encoded protein: CASSRPGVEKLFF.